This is a list of T cell receptor beta chains from one sample in a study of coeliac disease. Measured with immunoSEQ multiplex PCR; TCRdb has only the in-frame clones, and not every one. The table lists under 9,500 clones, more than 55% of them singletons. Sequenced: intraepithelial lymphocytes from the gut. Every receptor here comes from a woman aged 55-69 years with celiac disease. Each CDR3 is given with its conserved first and last residue. A D gene is named only where the DNA matches it firmly. Some rows mark clone size as missing; the rest say once, few, many or name a class of expanded clone.

j_call clone_size d_call v_call cdr3_aa cdr3_nt
TRBJ2-3 . TRBD2 TRBV7-7 CASSNGGVDTQYF TGTGCCAGCAGCAACGGGGGGGTAGATACGCAGTATTTT
TRBJ1-5 . . TRBV28 CASISGLSRPQHF TGTGCCAGCATCTCGGGTCTTTCACGGCCCCAGCATTTT
TRBJ1-1 few TRBD1 TRBV5-1 CASSLLGQGNTEAFF TGCGCCAGCAGCCTCCTCGGACAGGGTAACACTGAAGCTTTCTTT
TRBJ1-1 . TRBD1 TRBV2 CASSLTGYTEAFF TGTGCCAGCAGTCTGACAGGGTACACTGAAGCTTTCTTT
TRBJ2-5 . TRBD2 TRBV7-6 CASSGTSGDQETQYF TGTGCCAGCAGCGGGACTAGCGGGGATCAAGAGACCCAGTACTTC
TRBJ2-1 . TRBD1 TRBV19 CASRSGTGGWNEQFF TGTGCCAGTAGATCCGGGACAGGGGGCTGGAATGAGCAGTTCTTC
TRBJ2-5 once . TRBV28 CASRLTGIQETQYF TGTGCCAGCAGGCTCACAGGGATACAAGAGACCCAGTACTTC
TRBJ2-3 few TRBD1 TRBV28 CASSLGQGSTDTQYF TGTGCCAGCAGTCTAGGACAGGGGTCTACAGATACGCAGTATTTT
TRBJ1-2 . . TRBV2 CASRGGKGYTF TGTGCCAGCAGGGGAGGGAAGGGCTACACCTTC
TRBJ2-3 . TRBD2 TRBV9 CASTEGLAGITDTQYF TGTGCCAGCACCGAAGGACTAGCGGGGATCACAGATACGCAGTATTTT
TRBJ1-2 . . TRBV7-9 CASSSTGEPHGYTF TGTGCCAGCAGCTCTACAGGCGAGCCCCATGGCTACACCTTC
TRBJ2-1 few TRBD1 TRBV18 CASSNTGGEQFF TGTGCCAGCTCAAATACAGGGGGTGAGCAGTTCTTC
TRBJ2-5 few . TRBV27 CASSSTGSQETQYF TGTGCCAGCAGTTCGACAGGTTCTCAAGAGACCCAGTACTTC
TRBJ1-6 medium-sized TRBD1 TRBV4-3 CASSHLTGGNSPLHF TGCGCCAGCAGCCACCTGACAGGGGGCAATTCACCCCTCCACTTT
TRBJ1-5 . . TRBV19 CASSMEWGGGNQPQHF TGTGCCAGTAGTATGGAATGGGGGGGCGGCAATCAGCCCCAGCATTTT
TRBJ2-7 . . TRBV20-1 CSAPELSYF TGCAGTGCCCCCGAGTTGTCGTACTTC
TRBJ2-7 medium-sized . TRBV21-1 CARKTGFPLGTRKYEQYF TGTGCCAGGAAAACAGGGTTCCCATTGGGGACTAGAAAGTACGAGCAGTACTTC
TRBJ1-1 . . TRBV4-1 CASSQGADMNTEAFF TGCGCCAGCAGCCAAGGCGCTGACATGAACACTGAAGCTTTCTTT
TRBJ1-5 . TRBD1 TRBV6-6 CASSPDRGTQPQHF TGTGCCAGCAGTCCCGACAGGGGAACTCAGCCCCAGCATTTT
TRBJ1-6 few TRBD1 TRBV6-1 CASSTQGGYNSPLHF TGTGCCAGCAGTACACAGGGGGGCTATAATTCACCCCTCCACTTT
TRBJ2-7 . TRBD1 TRBV18 CASSPYRGSYEQYF TGTGCCAGCTCACCTTACAGGGGTAGCTACGAGCAGTACTTC
TRBJ2-1 . TRBD1 TRBV6-1 CASSDRGRSYNEQFF TGTGCCAGCAGCGACAGGGGCCGCTCCTACAATGAGCAGTTCTTC
TRBJ2-1 medium-sized . TRBV4-1 CASSQEWVLLGAPSYNEQFF TGCGCCAGCAGCCAAGAGTGGGTTTTGTTAGGGGCCCCTTCCTACAATGAGCAGTTCTTC
TRBJ2-5 . . TRBV4-3 CASSQAARAGEQYF TGCGCCAGCAGCCAAGCGGCACGGGCAGGGGAGCAGTACTTC
TRBJ1-3 . . TRBV5-1 CASSTVTGNTIYF TGCGCCAGCTCGACTGTGACTGGAAACACCATATATTTT
TRBJ1-3 . TRBD1 TRBV15 CATSGDRGSGNTIYF TGTGCCACCAGCGGGGACAGGGGATCTGGAAACACCATATATTTT
TRBJ2-7 . TRBD2 TRBV28 CASSFRSSGRPVASF TGTGCCAGCAGTTTTAGGTCTAGCGGGAGGCCTGTAGCTAGTTTC
TRBJ1-2 . . TRBV7-9 CASSSNNRPLDYGYTF TGTGCCAGCAGCTCAAATAACAGACCCTTAGACTATGGCTACACCTTC
TRBJ2-1 few . TRBV9 CASSVSGAAYNEQFF TGTGCCAGCAGCGTAAGTGGCGCGGCCTACAATGAGCAGTTCTTC
TRBJ2-3 . . TRBV2 CASSERTRAQYF TGTGCCAGCAGCGAGAGAACCCGGGCGCAGTATTTT
TRBJ2-1 once . TRBV6-4 CASSEAGVQFF TGTGCCAGCAGTGAAGCCGGGGTGCAGTTCTTC
TRBJ2-5 . . TRBV7-9 CASSSWTEETQYF TGTGCCAGCAGCTCCTGGACAGAAGAGACCCAGTACTTC
TRBJ2-2 . . TRBV28 CASGWLTGELFF TGTGCCAGCGGTTGGCTTACCGGGGAGCTGTTTTTT
TRBJ2-7 few TRBD1 TRBV4-2 CASSQVGYRGDPYEQYF TGTGCCAGCAGCCAAGTAGGGTACAGGGGGGACCCCTACGAGCAGTACTTC
TRBJ2-6 . . TRBV7-3 CASSLMARSSGANVLTF TGTGCCAGCAGCTTAATGGCCCGGAGCTCTGGGGCCAACGTCCTGACTTTC
TRBJ2-4 . TRBD1 TRBV29-1 CSVENNRGAHLAKNIQYF TGCAGCGTTGAAAATAACAGGGGGGCCCATTTAGCCAAAAACATTCAGTACTTC
TRBJ2-7 few TRBD1 TRBV27 CASSPGQVLEQYF TGTGCCAGCAGCCCCGGACAGGTCTTAGAGCAGTACTTC
TRBJ2-7 once . TRBV7-9 CASSSPFGERDEQYF TGTGCCAGCAGCTCCCCTTTTGGCGAGAGGGACGAGCAGTACTTC
TRBJ1-4 . TRBD1 TRBV28 CASRLRGRSGEKLFF TGTGCCAGCAGACTCAGGGGGCGTTCGGGTGAAAAACTGTTTTTT
TRBJ2-1 . . TRBV7-2 CAKGGGSSYNEQFF TGTGCCAAAGGGGGTGGGAGCTCCTACAATGAGCAGTTCTTC
TRBJ2-1 . . TRBV19 CASSKDRSSYNEQFF TGTGCCAGTAGTAAGGACAGAAGCTCCTACAATGAGCAGTTCTTC
TRBJ1-1 . . TRBV4-3 CASSHKQDYTEAFF TGCGCCAGCAGCCATAAACAGGATTACACTGAAGCTTTCTTT
TRBJ2-5 few . TRBV6-6 CASSPVAETQYF TGTGCCAGCAGTCCCGTGGCAGAGACCCAGTACTTC
TRBJ2-1 . TRBD2 TRBV9 CASSDMASGGSYNEQFF TGTGCCAGCAGCGACATGGCTAGCGGGGGTTCCTACAATGAGCAGTTCTTC
TRBJ2-1 . TRBD1 TRBV10-2 CASRGDSTYNEQFF TGCGCCAGCAGGGGGGACAGTACCTACAATGAGCAGTTCTTC
TRBJ2-5 . TRBD1 TRBV2 CASTIQTGAKTQYF TGTGCCAGCACCATACAGACAGGGGCCAAGACCCAGTACTTC
TRBJ2-2 . TRBD2 TRBV27 CASSLSWTSGNTGELFF TGTGCCAGCAGTTTATCGTGGACTAGCGGAAACACCGGGGAGCTGTTTTTT
TRBJ1-1 . . TRBV6-1 CASMIRGNTEAFF TGTGCCAGCATGATAAGGGGGAACACTGAAGCTTTCTTT
TRBJ1-1 once TRBD1 TRBV4-1 CASSQPLTGWTEAFF TGCGCCAGCAGCCAACCATTGACAGGGTGGACTGAAGCTTTCTTT
TRBJ1-2 few TRBD1 TRBV20-1 CSAGQGKGYTF TGCAGTGCTGGACAGGGGAAGGGCTACACCTTC
TRBJ2-7 . TRBD2 TRBV4-3 CASSQDGGTTTYEQYF TGCGCCAGCAGCCAAGATGGAGGGACTACCACCTACGAGCAGTACTTC
TRBJ2-7 medium-sized . TRBV6-5 CASSHSNEQYF TGTGCCAGCAGTCACAGTAACGAGCAGTACTTC